The next 7 T cell receptor beta chains were all read from a single sample in a study of T cell repertoires in cytomegalovirus infection. TCRdb re-called the reads through MiXCR, storing one row per CDR3 protein. The sample holds approximately 730,000 distinct CDR3 sequences, about 27% seen once. Their antigen targets remain unknown. Sequencing was performed on cultured CD8+ T cells from PBMCs, taken from culture after CMV antigen stimulation. Receptors originate from a human donor in good health (CMV status not recorded). Some clones in this sample may be carry-over from other donors' samples.

This clonotype was found many times. The chain recombines TRBV4-2 with TRBJ2-5; D ambiguous. The ends were cut back, 1 base at V and 7 bases at J, with 16 bases in the middle. Germline V lookup: CDR1 LGHNA, CDR2 YNFKEQ. The CDR3 is made up of 15 amino acids. The CDR3 region has the DNA TGTGCCAGCAGCCAAGGGGCCTGGGCCTTAGGGACCCAGTACTTC. Protein product: CASSQGAWALGTQYF.

The chain couples TRBV7-9 to TRBJ1-6; TRBD1 agrees at 9 bases. The germline V gene encodes CDR1 SEHNR and CDR2 FQNEAQ (reference sequence). This CDR3 region has 15 residues. The V segment lost 5 bases and the J segment 8 bases; nucleotides outside the gene matches: 7. CDR3 in amino acids: CASSRNRGHDSPLHF. In DNA form, the CDR3 reads TGTGCCAGCAGCCGAAACAGGGGGCATGATTCACCCCTCCACTTT.

This clonotype was counted many times. The CDR3 DNA reads TGTGCCAGCAGTCCTGAGCGGGGCACAGATACGCAGTATTTT. Protein: CASSPERGTDTQYF. This chain connects TRBV12-3 or TRBV12-4 to TRBJ2-3; possible D gene TRBD2, 6 bases. The CDR3 length is 14 residues. V was clipped by 5 bases and J by 1 base, with 10 bases between them.

This chain connects TRBV4-1 to TRBJ1-2; 9 nucleotides match TRBD1. Germline trimming cut 5 bases from V and 7 bases from J; bases unmatched to any gene: 5. In germline, CDR1 is MGHRA, CDR2 YSYEKL. The CDR3 contains 13 residues. This chain's CDR3 is CASSGQGKRGYTF. The CDR3, as DNA: TGCGCCAGCAGCGGACAGGGGAAGCGTGGCTACACCTTC.

This clonotype occurred a few times. V usage is TRBV7-6 and J usage is TRBJ1-3; D is possibly TRBD1 (6 bases). Germline lookup yields CDR1 SGHVS and CDR2 FNYEAQ. The germline V and J ends were trimmed by 4 bases and 3 bases, with 16 bases remaining between them. The CDR3 is 16 amino acids. As DNA, the CDR3 is TGTGCCAGCAGCTCCTCCAGGGACAAAGGTGGAAACACCATATATTTT. It encodes CASSSSRDKGGNTIYF. The variable domain in full, with the rest retrieved from reference TRBV7-6 and TRBJ1-3, is GAGVSQSPRYKVTKRGQDVALRCDPISGHVSLYWYRQALGQGPEFLTYFNYEAQQDKSGLPNDRFSAERPEGSISTLTIQRTEQRDSAMYRCASSSSRDKGGNTIYFGEGSWLTVV.

The chain has TRBV14 and TRBJ2-2, with a tentative D call TRBD1 (5 bases). The CDR3 consists of 17 residues. Per the germline V gene, CDR1 is SGHDN and CDR2 is FVKESK. V was pared by 0 bases and J by 5 bases, with 16 bases between. In nucleotides, the CDR3 is TGTGCCAGCAGCCAAGATCAGGGAAGGCTGAGGACCGGGGAGCTGTTTTTT. Protein sequence: CASSQDQGRLRTGELFF.

The chain joins TRBV27 to TRBJ1-1; the D gene is possibly TRBD1 (5 bases). Germline assignment: CDR1 MNHEY and CDR2 SMNVEV (reference sequence). The CDR3 is made up of 12 amino acids. V shed 7 bases and J shed 9 bases, with 15 bases lying between them. As DNA, the CDR3 is TGTGCCAGCATCCCCGAGTGGGGCAAAGCTTTCTTT. It yields the protein CASIPEWGKAFF.